This T cell receptor beta chain was sequenced in a study of a mutant IDH1 vaccine in newly diagnosed glioma. As for the study in general: Treated patients comprised 62.5% males and around 40% females, mean age roughly 44 years. Earlier treatment was radiotherapy, temozolomide, or both, with most getting both.

The assay was immunoSEQ multiplex PCR, and TCRdb's table has in-frame clones only and misses some. Of tens of thousands of clones listed, 75% to 90% are singletons. Sample time point: baseline, week 1 (first vaccination visit). Treatment of the sample: pre-vaccination baseline after standard-of-care therapy. The astrocytomas were IDH1-mutant, ATRX-negative, and WHO grade 3 or 4. The TCR was taken from a middle-aged man with glioma. This sample comprised PBMCs, obtained from a glioma patient treated with radiotherapy, temozolomide or both.

The CDR3 region has the DNA TGTGCCAGCAGCTTGGACAGGGGGCTTTCCTACGAGCAGTACTTC. Its translation is CASSLDRGLSYEQYF. V and J are TRBV7-9 and TRBJ2-7, with 11 bases fitting TRBD1. The CDR3 sequence is 15 residues long. Unmatched junction bases numbered 2, after V lost 3 bases and J lost 1 base. Germline-derived CDR1 and CDR2 are SEHNR and FQNEAQ (reference sequence).